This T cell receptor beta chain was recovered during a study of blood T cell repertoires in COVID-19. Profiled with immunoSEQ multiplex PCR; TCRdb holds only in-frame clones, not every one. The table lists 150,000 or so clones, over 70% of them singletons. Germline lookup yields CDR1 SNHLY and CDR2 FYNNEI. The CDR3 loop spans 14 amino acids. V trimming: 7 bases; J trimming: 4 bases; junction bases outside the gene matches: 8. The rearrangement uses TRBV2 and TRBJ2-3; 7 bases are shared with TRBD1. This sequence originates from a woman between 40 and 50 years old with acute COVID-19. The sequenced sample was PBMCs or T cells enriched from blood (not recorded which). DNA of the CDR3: TGTGCCAGCAATCGGGACAGACGGGCAGATACGCAGTATTTT. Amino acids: CASNRDRRADTQYF.